Listed below are T cell receptor beta chains from one sample, sequenced in a study of cytomegalovirus exposure and HLA in healthy donors. Some clones are missing from TCRdb's copy, which holds only in-frame ones; the method was immunoSEQ multiplex PCR. The data contain approximately 90,000 clones, 85% of them singletons. Sequencing was carried out using PBMCs. The receptors come from a man between 40 and 49 years old in good health and CMV-seropositive. CDR3s include the opening cysteine and the closing phenylalanine or tryptophan. The D gene is left open where the match is weak. Size is stated for part of the rows, as once, few or many counts, or as a class when the clone is expanded.

clone size: few
D gene: .
V gene: TRBV9
J gene: TRBJ1-1
CDR3 protein: CASSVGGRASTEAFF
CDR3 DNA: TGTGCCAGCAGCGTAGGTGGCAGGGCTTCCACTGAAGCTTTCTTT

clone size: .
D gene: TRBD2
V gene: TRBV14
J gene: TRBJ2-3
CDR3 protein: CASSPRTSGRPTDTQYF
CDR3 DNA: TGTGCCAGCAGCCCGCGGACTAGCGGGAGGCCTACAGATACGCAGTATTTT

clone size: once
D gene: TRBD1
V gene: TRBV2
J gene: TRBJ2-3
CDR3 protein: CATIRDRGSGDTQYF
CDR3 DNA: TGTGCCACCATCCGGGACAGGGGTTCGGGAGATACGCAGTATTTT

clone size: .
D gene: .
V gene: TRBV7-6
J gene: TRBJ2-7
CDR3 protein: CASSAPGDKNEQYF
CDR3 DNA: TGTGCCAGCAGCGCCCCAGGGGATAAGAACGAGCAGTACTTC

clone size: .
D gene: TRBD1
V gene: TRBV6-5
J gene: TRBJ2-7
CDR3 protein: CASSDTGAEQYF
CDR3 DNA: TGTGCCAGCAGCGACACAGGGGCCGAGCAGTACTTC

clone size: .
D gene: TRBD1
V gene: TRBV9
J gene: TRBJ1-2
CDR3 protein: CASSTQDRGYGYTF
CDR3 DNA: TGTGCCAGCAGCACCCAAGACAGGGGCTATGGCTACACCTTC

clone size: .
D gene: .
V gene: TRBV5-8
J gene: TRBJ2-7
CDR3 protein: CASSPMNRDEQYF
CDR3 DNA: TGTGCCAGCAGCCCCATGAACAGGGACGAGCAGTACTTC

clone size: .
D gene: .
V gene: TRBV5-1
J gene: TRBJ2-3
CDR3 protein: CASCFAGDYTDTQYF
CDR3 DNA: TGCGCCAGCTGCTTCGCAGGCGACTACACAGATACGCAGTATTTT

clone size: .
D gene: TRBD1
V gene: TRBV9
J gene: TRBJ1-2
CDR3 protein: CASSVVTGGTGNYGYTF
CDR3 DNA: TGTGCCAGCAGCGTAGTGACAGGGGGAACTGGTAACTATGGCTACACCTTC

clone size: .
D gene: .
V gene: TRBV27
J gene: TRBJ2-7
CDR3 protein: CASSLGGSREQYF
CDR3 DNA: TGTGCCAGCAGTTTAGGAGGGTCTCGCGAGCAGTACTTC

clone size: few
D gene: .
V gene: TRBV11-2
J gene: TRBJ2-1
CDR3 protein: CASTLDNEQFF
CDR3 DNA: TGTGCCAGCACTCTAGACAATGAGCAGTTCTTC

clone size: .
D gene: .
V gene: TRBV5-7
J gene: TRBJ1-1
CDR3 protein: CASSLVARRGDTEAFF
CDR3 DNA: TGTGCCAGCAGCTTGGTGGCCAGACGGGGAGACACTGAAGCTTTCTTT

clone size: .
D gene: .
V gene: TRBV30
J gene: TRBJ2-3
CDR3 protein: CAWSATRVGTDTQYF
CDR3 DNA: TGTGCCTGGAGTGCCACGAGGGTGGGCACAGATACGCAGTATTTT

clone size: .
D gene: TRBD1
V gene: TRBV19
J gene: TRBJ1-5
CDR3 protein: CASSRKAGQGYSNQPQHF
CDR3 DNA: TGTGCCAGTAGTCGGAAGGCGGGACAGGGGTATAGCAATCAGCCCCAGCATTTT

clone size: .
D gene: TRBD2
V gene: TRBV2
J gene: TRBJ2-1
CDR3 protein: CASSGLAGGLVEQFF
CDR3 DNA: TGTGCCAGCAGCGGACTAGCGGGAGGGCTCGTTGAGCAGTTCTTC

clone size: once
D gene: .
V gene: TRBV19
J gene: TRBJ1-2
CDR3 protein: CASSIGGANYGYTF
CDR3 DNA: TGTGCCAGTAGTATAGGGGGAGCTAACTATGGCTACACCTTC

clone size: .
D gene: TRBD1
V gene: TRBV19
J gene: TRBJ2-1
CDR3 protein: CASSNQNRDRVYEQFF
CDR3 DNA: TGTGCCAGTAGTAACCAAAACCGGGACAGGGTATACGAGCAGTTCTTC

clone size: .
D gene: TRBD1
V gene: TRBV9
J gene: TRBJ2-2
CDR3 protein: CASRQGRAGELFF
CDR3 DNA: TGTGCCAGTAGACAGGGCCGGGCCGGGGAGCTGTTTTTT

clone size: once
D gene: .
V gene: TRBV19
J gene: TRBJ1-4
CDR3 protein: CASSIKSGLEKLFF
CDR3 DNA: TGTGCCAGTAGTATAAAATCGGGTTTGGAAAAACTGTTTTTT

clone size: .
D gene: .
V gene: TRBV30
J gene: TRBJ1-1
CDR3 protein: CAWSGQMNTEAFF
CDR3 DNA: TGTGCCTGGAGTGGGCAGATGAACACTGAAGCTTTCTTT

clone size: .
D gene: TRBD2
V gene: TRBV5-1
J gene: TRBJ2-2
CDR3 protein: CASSSGLAGYTGELFF
CDR3 DNA: TGCGCCAGCAGCTCCGGCCTAGCGGGATACACCGGGGAGCTGTTTTTT

clone size: .
D gene: .
V gene: TRBV6-5
J gene: TRBJ1-2
CDR3 protein: CASSYYGTNSNYGYTF
CDR3 DNA: TGTGCCAGCAGTTACTACGGCACTAATTCAAACTATGGCTACACCTTC

clone size: once
D gene: TRBD1
V gene: TRBV19
J gene: TRBJ1-3
CDR3 protein: CASSIFQGAGNTIYF
CDR3 DNA: TGTGCCAGTAGTATATTTCAGGGGGCTGGAAACACCATATATTTT

clone size: .
D gene: TRBD1
V gene: TRBV5-6
J gene: TRBJ1-3
CDR3 protein: CASSLGQGIAGNTIYF
CDR3 DNA: TGTGCCAGCAGCTTGGGACAGGGAATCGCCGGAAACACCATATATTTT

clone size: .
D gene: TRBD1
V gene: TRBV7-2
J gene: TRBJ2-1
CDR3 protein: CASSPVGTGGNEQFF
CDR3 DNA: TGTGCCAGCAGCCCCGTCGGGACAGGGGGCAATGAGCAGTTCTTC

clone size: .
D gene: .
V gene: TRBV19
J gene: TRBJ1-1
CDR3 protein: CASSSKIRDKNTEAFF
CDR3 DNA: TGTGCCAGTAGTTCCAAAATCCGGGACAAGAACACTGAAGCTTTCTTT

clone size: once
D gene: .
V gene: TRBV2
J gene: TRBJ1-2
CDR3 protein: CASSDLDSFYGYTF
CDR3 DNA: TGTGCCAGCAGTGATTTAGACTCCTTCTATGGCTACACCTTC

clone size: .
D gene: TRBD1
V gene: TRBV2
J gene: TRBJ2-7
CDR3 protein: CASIIPRDRTYEQYF
CDR3 DNA: TGTGCCAGCATTATTCCCCGGGACAGGACTTACGAGCAGTACTTC

clone size: once
D gene: .
V gene: TRBV5-1
J gene: TRBJ2-7
CDR3 protein: CAQQSTGTYEQYF
CDR3 DNA: TGCGCCCAACAGTCAACAGGGACCTACGAGCAGTACTTC

clone size: .
D gene: TRBD2
V gene: TRBV6-4
J gene: TRBJ2-3
CDR3 protein: CASSDKAGGGPDTQYF
CDR3 DNA: TGTGCCAGCAGTGACAAAGCGGGAGGGGGCCCAGATACGCAGTATTTT

clone size: .
D gene: TRBD2
V gene: TRBV23-1
J gene: TRBJ2-7
CDR3 protein: CASSLEAGAAYEQYF
CDR3 DNA: TGCGCCAGCAGTCTCGAAGCGGGGGCGGCCTACGAGCAGTACTTC

clone size: .
D gene: TRBD2
V gene: TRBV15
J gene: TRBJ2-3
CDR3 protein: CATSRESSGSFTDTQYF
CDR3 DNA: TGTGCCACCAGCAGAGAATCTAGCGGGAGTTTCACAGATACGCAGTATTTT

clone size: .
D gene: .
V gene: TRBV13
J gene: TRBJ2-2
CDR3 protein: CASTGVVTGELFF
CDR3 DNA: TGTGCCAGCACCGGGGTGGTCACCGGGGAGCTGTTTTTT

clone size: .
D gene: .
V gene: TRBV18
J gene: TRBJ2-5
CDR3 protein: CASSHSQETQYF
CDR3 DNA: TGTGCCAGCTCGCACTCTCAAGAGACCCAGTACTTC

clone size: .
D gene: TRBD1
V gene: TRBV27
J gene: TRBJ2-7
CDR3 protein: CASSAQGAGVQYF
CDR3 DNA: TGTGCCAGCAGTGCACAGGGGGCTGGGGTGCAGTACTTC

clone size: few
D gene: TRBD2
V gene: TRBV6-4
J gene: TRBJ2-3
CDR3 protein: CAPVIGLAGGISTDTQYF
CDR3 DNA: TGTGCCCCCGTAATAGGGCTAGCGGGGGGTATAAGCACAGATACGCAGTATTTT

clone size: once
D gene: TRBD2
V gene: TRBV7-3
J gene: TRBJ2-1
CDR3 protein: CASSFRAGGINEQFF
CDR3 DNA: TGTGCCAGCAGCTTCCGAGCGGGAGGTATCAATGAGCAGTTCTTC